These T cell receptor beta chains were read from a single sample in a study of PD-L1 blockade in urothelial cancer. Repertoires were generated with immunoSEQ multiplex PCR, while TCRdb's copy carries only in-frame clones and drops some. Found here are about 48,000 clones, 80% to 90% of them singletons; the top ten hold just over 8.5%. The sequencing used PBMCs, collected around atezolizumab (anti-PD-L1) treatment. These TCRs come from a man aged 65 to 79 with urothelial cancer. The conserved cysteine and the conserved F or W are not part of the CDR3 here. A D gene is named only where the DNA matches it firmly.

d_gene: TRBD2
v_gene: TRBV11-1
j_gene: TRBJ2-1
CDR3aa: ASSLRGAQSYEQF

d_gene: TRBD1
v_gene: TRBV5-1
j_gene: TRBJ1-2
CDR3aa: ASSATGDPNYGYT

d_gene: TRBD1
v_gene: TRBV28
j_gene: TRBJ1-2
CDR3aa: ASTKRDSGYT

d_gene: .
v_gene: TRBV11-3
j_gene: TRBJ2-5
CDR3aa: ASSLGGDGTVY

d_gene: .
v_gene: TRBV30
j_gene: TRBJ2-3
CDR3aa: AWAQGSYTDTQY

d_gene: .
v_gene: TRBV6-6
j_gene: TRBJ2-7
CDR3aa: ASSGAYEQY

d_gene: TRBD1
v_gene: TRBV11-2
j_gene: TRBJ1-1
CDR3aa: ASSLGGQGTEAF

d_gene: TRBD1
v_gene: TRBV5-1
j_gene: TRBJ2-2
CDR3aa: ASSPGTANTGELF

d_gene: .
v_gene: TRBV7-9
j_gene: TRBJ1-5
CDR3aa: ASSPGAVGNQPQH

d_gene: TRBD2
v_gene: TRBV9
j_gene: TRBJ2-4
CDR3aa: ASSSREAGTKNIQY

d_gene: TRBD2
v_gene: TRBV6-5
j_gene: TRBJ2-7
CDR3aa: ASNPLGGRIYEQY

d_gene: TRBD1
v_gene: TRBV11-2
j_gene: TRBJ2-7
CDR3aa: ASSLDGTAFSYEQY

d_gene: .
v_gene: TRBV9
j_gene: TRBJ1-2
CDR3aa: ASSWQATDYGYT

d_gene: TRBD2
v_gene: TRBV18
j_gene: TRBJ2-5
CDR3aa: ASSPPLAGEETQY

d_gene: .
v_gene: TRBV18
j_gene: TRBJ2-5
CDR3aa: ASSPGTPFEETQY

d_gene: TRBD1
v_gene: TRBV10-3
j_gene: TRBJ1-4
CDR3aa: AISGAGGATNEKLF

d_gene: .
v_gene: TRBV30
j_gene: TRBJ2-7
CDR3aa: AWSVPGHTYEQY

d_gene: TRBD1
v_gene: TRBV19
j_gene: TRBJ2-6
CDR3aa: ASRSPGQGAGANVLT